The next 27 T cell receptor beta chains were all read from a single sample in a study of blood T cell repertoires in COVID-19. Sequencing was performed with immunoSEQ multiplex PCR; in TCRdb, only in-frame clones are kept and a portion is missing. The data show 81,000 or so clones, almost 95% seen once. Source material: peripheral blood. These receptors were collected from an older woman with active COVID-19.

This clone was counted once. The J gene is TRBJ1-4, the V gene TRBV10-1, with D possibly being TRBD1 (6 bases). Trimming left V 6 bases short and J 7 bases short, with 12 bases between. Looked up from germline, CDR1 is WNHNN and CDR2 is SYGVQD (reference sequence). The CDR3 runs to 13 residues. This CDR3 is CASSPGTSEKLFF. The CDR3 region has the DNA TGCGCCAGCAGCCCCGGGACAAGTGAAAAACTGTTTTTT.

The chain's CDR3 is CASSELAGGYNEQFF. The CDR3 DNA sequence: TGTGCCAGCAGTGAACTAGCGGGAGGGTACAATGAGCAGTTCTTC. The V and J genes are TRBV6-1 and TRBJ2-1, with 12 bases identical to TRBD2. CDR3 length: 15 residues. V trimming: 2 bases; J trimming: 4 bases; junction bases outside the gene matches: 0. Germline V gene data show CDR1 as MNHNS and CDR2 as SASEGT.

The chain uses TRBV6-5 and TRBJ2-1, with TRBD2 matching over 11 bases. CDR3 length: 14 amino acids. The V segment lost 0 bases and the J segment 15 bases; nucleotides outside the gene matches: 7. From germline, CDR1 is MNHEY and CDR2 SVGAGI. CDR3 nucleotides: TGTGCCAGCAGTTACTCGTCACTAGCGGGAGTACCGTTCTTC. Translation gives CASSYSSLAGVPFF.

The CDR3 DNA reads as TGTGCCAGCTCACCACTGTTTACGGGGAATCAGCCCCAGCATTTT. Translation: CASSPLFTGNQPQHF. This chain uses TRBV18 with TRBJ1-5; D not certain. Germline V gene sequence: CDR1 KGHSH, CDR2 LQKENI. V lost 1 base to trimming and J lost 4 bases, with 11 bases between them. The CDR3 is 15 residues long.

The chain recombines TRBV6-5 with TRBJ2-1; TRBD2 matches at 8 bases. Losses at the gene ends were 5 bases for V and 7 bases for J; bases not matched to a gene: 10. The CDR3 consists of 15 residues. From germline, CDR1 is MNHEY and CDR2 SVGAGI. Here the CDR3 DNA reads TGTGCCAGCAGTCCAAACCCCGGGACTAGGAATGAGCAGTTCTTC. This codes for CASSPNPGTRNEQFF.

The CDR3 coding sequence is TGCGCCAGCAGCTTGGCCCGGGACAGGGGGACTGAAGCTTTCTTT. Translated: CASSLARDRGTEAFF. The chain couples TRBV5-1 to TRBJ1-1, with 11 bases lining up with TRBD1. CDR3 size: 15 residues. Germline CDR1 SGHRS, CDR2 YFSETQ. V lost 0 bases, J lost 5 bases, and 3 bases stayed unmatched.

The table lists this clone with a count of one. This chain uses TRBV6-4 with TRBJ2-1; TRBD2 agrees at 15 bases. The V gene end was trimmed by 8 bases and the J gene end by 9 bases; junction bases not matched to a gene: 8. The germline CDR1 and CDR2 sequences are MRHNA and SNTAGT. CDR3 length: 15 residues. The CDR3 sequence is CASAPGTSGRFEQFF. CDR3 DNA: TGTGCCAGCGCCCCCGGGACTAGCGGGAGGTTTGAGCAGTTCTTC.

The chain links TRBV10-3 to TRBJ1-1; TRBD1 aligns across 10 bases. In germline, CDR1 is ENHRY, CDR2 SYGVKD. Trimming removed 6 bases from V and 4 bases from J; junction bases left unmatched: 2. There are 13 residues in the CDR3. In nucleotides, the CDR3 is TGTGCCATCAGGGGGGACAGGGGCACTGAAGCTTTCTTT. Its translation: CAIRGDRGTEAFF.

The chain has TRBV5-1 and TRBJ1-1; perhaps TRBD1 as D (5 bases). Germline V lookup: CDR1 SGHRS, CDR2 YFSETQ. Trimming took off 4 bases at V and 1 base at J, with 11 bases between the two ends. The CDR3 spans 14 residues. The DNA of the CDR3 is TGCGCCAGCAGCCCCAAAACAGGGAACACTGAAGCTTTCTTT. Its translation: CASSPKTGNTEAFF.

CDR3 DNA: TGCGCCAGCAGCGCTGACGGACAGGGCGAAAGGCCCCAGCATTTT. Its protein is CASSADGQGERPQHF. This chain links TRBV4-1 with TRBJ1-5, with TRBD1 identical over 8 bases. Germline V gives CDR1 MGHRA, CDR2 YSYEKL. This CDR3 is 15 amino acids long. V dropped 5 bases and J dropped 9; count of bases not matched to a gene: 12.

The gene calls are TRBV5-1 and TRBJ1-6; weak D call: TRBD1 (5 bases). The CDR3 runs 13 residues. The germline gives CDR1 SGHRS, CDR2 YFSETQ. Deletions cut 7 bases from V and 7 bases from J, with 12 bases between. The DNA for the CDR3 is TGCGCCAGCCGCCAGGGTGGAAATTCACCCCTCCACTTT. As protein: CASRQGGNSPLHF.

This clone was seen more than once but under ten times. The chain couples TRBV10-1 to TRBJ2-7, with D perhaps TRBD1 (6 bases). The germline CDR1 and CDR2 sequences are WNHNN and SYGVQD (reference sequence). Between the trimmed V and J ends, which lost 4 bases and 1 base, there was a span of 14 bases. The CDR3 runs 15 residues. The CDR3 is CASSGTGSQSYEQYF. The CDR3 DNA sequence: TGCGCCAGCAGTGGAACAGGGTCTCAATCCTACGAGCAGTACTTC.

The chain couples TRBV7-2 to TRBJ1-5; D uncertain. Germline values: CDR1 SGHTA, CDR2 FQGNSA. The V end was cut by 4 bases, the J end by 4 bases, with 14 bases between. The CDR3 runs to 15 residues. The CDR3, as DNA: TGTGCCAGCAGCTGGAGAGAGAGGGAAAATCAGCCCCAGCATTTT. Its translation is CASSWRERENQPQHF.

V usage is TRBV12-3 or TRBV12-4 and J usage is TRBJ2-5; D possibly corresponds to TRBD2 (7 bases). Deletions cut 3 bases from V and 4 bases from J, with 9 bases between. The CDR3 is made up of 13 amino acids. CDR3 amino acids: CASSLGGPETQYF. The CDR3 DNA reads as TGTGCCAGCAGTTTGGGGGGGCCAGAGACCCAGTACTTC.

This sequence joins TRBV5-6 and TRBJ2-1, with a tentative D call TRBD1 (5 bases). V lost 4 bases and J 3 bases, leaving 8 bases between the germline ends. The germline gives CDR1 SGHDT, CDR2 YYEEEE. The CDR3 runs 13 residues. The CDR3 DNA follows: TGTGCCAGCAGCGTAAGGGGCTACAATGAGCAGTTCTTC. Its protein product is CASSVRGYNEQFF.

This chain uses TRBV7-2 with TRBJ2-7, with 10 bases lining up with TRBD2. CDR1 and CDR2 from the germline V gene are SGHTA and FQGNSA. The CDR3 contains 15 residues. Germline trimming cut 4 bases from V and 2 bases from J; bases unmatched to any gene: 5. CDR3 in DNA: TGTGCCAGCAGCTCGTATAGCGGGGGGACCTACGAGCAGTACTTC. It codes for CASSSYSGGTYEQYF.

The genes are TRBV5-4 and TRBJ2-1; 8 nucleotides line up with TRBD2. The germline CDR1 and CDR2 sequences are SGHNT and YYREEE (reference sequence). This CDR3 has 15 residues. Trimming removed 1 base from V and 4 bases from J; junction bases left unmatched: 4. The CDR3 protein is CASSLSGSGYNEQFF. The CDR3, as DNA: TGTGCCAGCAGCTTGAGCGGGAGTGGGTACAATGAGCAGTTCTTC.

The chain recombines TRBV7-8 with TRBJ1-5; D is uncertain. In germline, CDR1 is SGHVS, CDR2 FQNEAQ. The CDR3 has 13 residues. V lost 5 bases and J 0 bases, leaving 5 bases between the germline ends. CDR3 sequence (DNA): TGTGCCAGCAGCCATATTAGCAATCAGCCCCAGCATTTT. Protein sequence: CASSHISNQPQHF.

The gene calls are TRBV5-1 and TRBJ1-2; 7 positions agree with TRBD1. CDR3 length equals 17 residues. V dropped 1 base and J dropped 8; count of bases not matched to a gene: 17. The germline V gene encodes CDR1 SGHRS and CDR2 YFSETQ. The CDR3 DNA reads TGCGCCAGCAGCTTGTTTCTGCGGGGACAGTCGGATGGAGGCTACACCTTC. Amino acids: CASSLFLRGQSDGGYTF. The full variable domain, with the rest looked up from reference TRBV5-1 and TRBJ1-2, is KAGVTQTPRYLIKTRGQQVTLSCSPISGHRSVSWYQQTPGQGLQFLFEYFSETQRNKGNFPGRFSGRQFSNSRSEMNVSTLELGDSALYLCASSLFLRGQSDGGYTFGSGTRLTVV.

The rearrangement links TRBV19 to TRBJ2-5; 8 positions match TRBD1. J gave up 4 bases and V 6 bases, and 4 bases lay outside the gene matches. Germline V lookup: CDR1 LNHDA, CDR2 SQIVND (reference sequence). This CDR3 is built from 13 residues. CDR3 loop: CASSGQGAETQYF. CDR3 sequence (DNA): TGTGCCAGTAGCGGGCAGGGGGCAGAGACCCAGTACTTC.

In DNA form, the CDR3 reads TGTGCCACCAGTGATTTCAGACAAAACACAGATACGCAGTATTTT. This sequence encodes CATSDFRQNTDTQYF. This sequence joins TRBV24-1 and TRBJ2-3; the D is unclear. The V end was cut by 1 base, the J end by 2 bases, with 9 bases between. From germline, CDR1 is KGHDR and CDR2 SFDVKD. This CDR3 region has 15 residues.

The genes are TRBV24-1 and TRBJ2-2, with D perhaps TRBD1 (5 bases). The germline V gene has CDR1 KGHDR and CDR2 SFDVKD. V gave up 4 bases and J gave up 0 bases, with 11 bases separating them. The CDR3 totals 16 residues. The CDR3 DNA is TGTGCCACCAGTGACTCAGGGTTACCGAACACCGGGGAGCTGTTTTTT. Translation: CATSDSGLPNTGELFF.

V usage is TRBV6-2 or TRBV6-3 and J usage is TRBJ1-6; maybe TRBD1 (6 bases). The CDR3 has 13 residues. Germline V lookup: CDR1 MNHEY, CDR2 SVGEGT. The V and J ends lost 6 bases and 9 bases respectively, with 12 bases between them. The chain's CDR3 is CASSPGVSSPLHF. The CDR3 region has the DNA TGTGCCAGCAGCCCAGGGGTTAGTTCACCCCTCCACTTT.

The rearrangement links TRBV6-5 to TRBJ1-4; possible D gene TRBD1, 5 bases. V lost 2 bases, J lost 2 bases, and 12 bases lay in between. The CDR3 totals 16 residues. The germline CDR1 and CDR2 sequences are MNHEY and SVGAGI. CDR3 residues: CASSYRGQGTNEKLFF. DNA for the CDR3: TGTGCCAGCAGTTACAGGGGCCAGGGTACTAATGAAAAACTGTTTTTT.

The rearrangement joins TRBV9 to TRBJ2-1, with 8 nucleotides matching TRBD1. CDR1 and CDR2 (germline): SGDLS, YYNGEE. This CDR3 comprises 16 residues. V trimming: 0 bases; J trimming: 6 bases; junction bases outside the gene matches: 8. CDR3: CASSVATSGQGNEQFF. DNA of the CDR3: TGTGCCAGCAGCGTAGCTACCTCCGGACAGGGCAATGAGCAGTTCTTC.

The gene calls are TRBV7-2 and TRBJ1-5; 10 positions match TRBD1. Germline lookup yields CDR1 SGHTA and CDR2 FQGNSA. This CDR3 is built from 16 residues. The V segment lost 5 bases and the J segment 2 bases; nucleotides outside the gene matches: 6. The CDR3 here is CASSTSGTGGNQPQHF. Written as DNA, the CDR3 is TGTGCCAGCAGCACCTCCGGGACAGGGGGCAATCAGCCCCAGCATTTT.

The chain has TRBV19 and TRBJ2-5; maybe TRBD1 (5 bases). The germline V gene has CDR1 LNHDA and CDR2 SQIVND (reference sequence). The CDR3 is 14 amino acids. Trimming cost V 3 bases and J 5 bases, with 13 bases left between them. Written as DNA, the CDR3 is TGTGCCAGTAGTATGGGGCAGGGTCCGGAGACCCAGTACTTC. Translating gives CASSMGQGPETQYF.